Listed below are T cell receptor beta chains from one sample, sequenced in a study of cytomegalovirus exposure and HLA in healthy donors. Repertoires were generated with immunoSEQ multiplex PCR, while TCRdb's copy carries only in-frame clones and drops some. The sample consists of fewer than 150,000 clones, about 78% of them appearing once. The sequencing input was PBMCs. These TCRs come from a young woman in good health and CMV-seropositive. The CDR3 runs from the conserved cysteine through the conserved F or W. A D gene is named only where the DNA matches it firmly. Not every row has a clone size; where given, it reads once, few, many or a size class.

CASSRRDNYEQYF,TGCGCCAGCAGCCGAAGAGACAACTACGAGCAGTACTTC,TRBJ2-7,TRBV4-1,NA,NA
CASSLAVVGAKETQYF,TGCGCCAGCAGCTTGGCCGTAGTGGGGGCAAAAGAGACCCAGTACTTC,TRBJ2-5,TRBV5-1,NA,NA
CAWRQVGEQFF,TGTGCCTGGAGGCAGGTTGGTGAGCAGTTCTTC,TRBJ2-1,TRBV30,NA,once
CASGLVQGLRQPQHF,TGTGCTAGTGGTTTGGTACAGGGCCTCAGGCAGCCCCAGCATTTT,TRBJ1-5,TRBV12-5,NA,NA
CAITGTSGEVSDTQYF,TGTGCCATCACTGGGACTAGCGGGGAAGTTTCAGATACGCAGTATTTT,TRBJ2-3,TRBV10-3,TRBD2,NA
CASSYTSGSFYEQYF,TGTGCCAGCAGTTACACTAGCGGGTCCTTCTACGAGCAGTACTTC,TRBJ2-7,TRBV6-5,TRBD2,NA
CARQLPGTANTEAFF,TGTGCCAGGCAACTCCCCGGGACAGCGAACACTGAAGCTTTCTTT,TRBJ1-1,TRBV7-2,TRBD1,NA
CASSPLGSSYNEQFF,TGTGCCAGCAGCCCACTAGGCAGCTCCTACAATGAGCAGTTCTTC,TRBJ2-1,TRBV11-1,NA,NA
CASSYSPQGANTEAFF,TGTGCCAGCAGTTATTCCCCGCAGGGGGCGAACACTGAAGCTTTCTTT,TRBJ1-1,TRBV6-5,TRBD1,NA
CASSPAGENTGELFF,TGTGCCAGCAGCCCGGCCGGGGAGAACACCGGGGAGCTGTTTTTT,TRBJ2-2,TRBV7-3,NA,NA
CASSYSPQGSYEQYF,TGTGCCAGCAGTTACTCTCCGCAGGGGTCCTACGAGCAGTACTTC,TRBJ2-7,TRBV6-5,NA,NA
CASSIGQGRTEAFF,TGTGCCAGCAGCATAGGACAGGGGAGGACTGAAGCTTTCTTT,TRBJ1-1,TRBV7-3,TRBD1,few
CASSDIGQRRTEAFF,TGTGCCAGCTCAGACATTGGACAGAGGCGGACTGAAGCTTTCTTT,TRBJ1-1,TRBV18,NA,NA
CASSSGVDQPQHF,TGTGCCAGCAGTTCGGGGGTCGATCAGCCCCAGCATTTT,TRBJ1-5,TRBV27,NA,NA
CASSSGRGYGYTF,TGTGCCAGCAGTAGTGGAAGGGGCTATGGCTACACCTTC,TRBJ1-2,TRBV2,NA,NA
CASSLRDNWAGGEQFF,TGTGCCAGCAGCTTGAGAGATAATTGGGCGGGAGGTGAGCAGTTCTTC,TRBJ2-1,TRBV5-6,TRBD2,NA
CASSLERGGEKLFF,TGCGCCAGCAGCTTGGAAAGGGGTGGAGAAAAACTGTTTTTT,TRBJ1-4,TRBV5-1,NA,NA
CAISDGTLVGQPQHF,TGTGCCATCAGTGACGGCACCCTCGTCGGGCAGCCCCAGCATTTT,TRBJ1-5,TRBV10-3,NA,NA
CASSVESHMNTEAFF,TGTGCCAGCAGCGTAGAGTCTCACATGAACACTGAAGCTTTCTTT,TRBJ1-1,TRBV9,NA,NA
CSAYSIDSYNEQFF,TGCAGCGCTTACAGCATCGACTCCTACAATGAGCAGTTCTTC,TRBJ2-1,TRBV29-1,NA,NA
CASSEAINLQGRDNQPQHF,TGTGCCAGCAGTGAAGCCATCAATTTACAGGGGAGAGACAATCAGCCCCAGCATTTT,TRBJ1-5,TRBV6-1,TRBD1,NA
CASSKGLAGSYEQYF,TGTGCCAGCAGCAAGGGACTAGCGGGCTCCTACGAGCAGTACTTC,TRBJ2-7,TRBV21-1,NA,NA
CASSLWGRETQYF,TGTGCCAGCAGCTTGTGGGGGCGAGAGACCCAGTACTTC,TRBJ2-5,TRBV5-8,NA,NA
CASSLGPGTGDTGELFF,TGCGCCAGCAGCTTGGGTCCCGGGACAGGGGATACCGGGGAGCTGTTTTTT,TRBJ2-2,TRBV5-1,TRBD1,NA
CASSPSWGDQETQYF,TGTGCCAGCAGCCCGAGTTGGGGGGACCAAGAGACCCAGTACTTC,TRBJ2-5,TRBV9,NA,NA
CASSPPGSGQQFF,TGTGCCAGCTCACCACCGGGCAGCGGGCAGCAGTTCTTC,TRBJ2-1,TRBV18,NA,once
CASSLEAGSNQPQHF,TGTGCCAGCAGCTTAGAGGCAGGTAGCAATCAGCCCCAGCATTTT,TRBJ1-5,TRBV11-2,NA,few
CASSPHRMNTEAFF,TGTGCCAGCAGCCCTCACAGGATGAACACTGAAGCTTTCTTT,TRBJ1-1,TRBV14,NA,NA
CASRAGVSYNSPLHF,TGTGCCAGCAGGGCAGGGGTATCCTATAATTCACCCCTCCACTTT,TRBJ1-6,TRBV6-5,NA,NA
CASSGSQGVNEQYF,TGTGCCAGCAGCGGGAGTCAGGGGGTCAACGAGCAGTACTTC,TRBJ2-7,TRBV25-1,NA,NA
CASSPRTDTQYF,TGTGCCAGCAGCCCTCGTACAGATACGCAGTATTTT,TRBJ2-3,TRBV27,NA,NA
CASRATFRGSPNYGYTF,TGTGCCAGCAGAGCCACCTTTAGGGGCTCCCCGAACTATGGCTACACCTTC,TRBJ1-2,TRBV2,NA,few
CASSPQSSGNTIYF,TGTGCCAGCTCACCACAGAGCTCTGGAAACACCATATATTTT,TRBJ1-3,TRBV18,NA,NA
CAWRPSGLAGFYTQYF,TGTGCCTGGAGACCCTCCGGACTAGCGGGATTCTATACGCAGTATTTT,TRBJ2-3,TRBV30,TRBD2,NA